This TCR beta chain was recorded in a study of cytomegalovirus exposure and HLA in healthy donors (dated by TCRdb to 2017 to 2019). Some background on the complete study: According to an earlier analysis of several hundred of the donors, 150 million to 200 million T cells yielded over 90 million unique TCR beta sequences and 276 Gb of sequence data. In addition to the first cohort of 666 subjects, a separate validation cohort of 120 different subjects was used. Among under 450 genotyped donors of the cohort, an average of roughly 240,000 unique TCR beta nucleotide sequences were sequenced per donor, roughly a sixth of them non-productive. In a later genetic analysis, genome-wide SNP genotypes for 398 of the 666 donors were used, and that subset was treated as a discovery cohort. The T cell repertoires of about 700 subjects were profiled by immunosequencing and related to cytomegalovirus serostatus. An earlier analysis of 587 of the donors used high-throughput TCR beta sequencing to judge whether each TCR beta V gene segment behaved as functional or pseudogenic. In the later analysis, no new phenotypic data were used to find candidate immune exposures; instead, reliance was placed on TCR beta sequences and their occurrence across donors. Class I and class II HLA loci were covered by the typing at four-digit resolution. Of the 350 to 400 genotyped donors, about 80% fell in the genetic ancestry cluster associated with self-reported Caucasian donors. The number of donors typed differed by locus, with roughly 620-630 for A, B, C, DRB1 and DQB1, more than 500 for DQA1, over 600 for DPA1, and 450 to 480 for DPB1. A later analysis re-examined previously published TCR beta repertoires from 500 to 700 donors and added high-resolution HLA genotyping to investigate patterns of TCR occurrence. Donor age, sex, ethnicity and CMV serostatus were compiled alongside the repertoire data. All discovery cohort repertoires had been generated on a single sequencing platform. The study was designed to test whether signatures of past pathogen exposure could be identified by cataloging public T cell receptors. An early release covering 550 to 700 HLA-typed donors comprised 250 to 350 gigabases of sequencing data and some 79 million unique TCR sequences. A handful of DR-DQ haplotypes were handled as single units for association and clustering because linkage in the cohort was strong. The study combined high-throughput TCR immunosequencing, statistical association of individual TCRs with disease status, and machine learning to predict cytomegalovirus infection status. Results the study describes overall, beyond this receptor: Linkage disequilibrium might explain the correlated functional status among segregating V segments, but an unknown experimental factor could not be excluded. A further reported finding was that TCR beta sequences accurately predicted the HLA-A and HLA-B alleles for most subjects in the first cohort. While some public TCRs were present in many individuals, most TCR sequences turned up only very rarely across donors. In vitro tests confirmed that three of the cytomegalovirus-associated TCR beta chains recognize cytomegalovirus antigens. Assigning TCR associations to individual alleles was difficult when HLA alleles, especially DR and DQ, strongly co-occurred. Compared with equally common non-associated chains, HLA-associated TCR beta chains in a later analysis were more clonally expanded and had lower generation probabilities. Broadly in line with IMGT annotations, most TCR beta V segments showed up in productive rearrangements about 87% or about 30% of the time in an earlier analysis of several hundred of the donors. CMV serostatus was the only immune exposure information available for the cohort. The classifier was reported to diagnose cytomegalovirus status with high specificity and sensitivity in both the original cohort and the validation cohort. The earlier analysis of nearly 600 of the donors excluded some 15 rarely observed V segments, including chromosome 9 orphons, because counts were too low. In a later analysis, 15,000 to 20,000 TCR beta sequences were associated with specific HLA alleles at a false discovery rate of 0.05. The presence/absence analyses assumed that sequencing depth was roughly uniform across donors, and that assumption may not be true. A later genetic analysis associated a missense DCLRE1C variant with V-gene and J-gene trimming of TCR beta chains, and an independent cohort replicated the association. A group of highly shared sequence variants was considered likely to be a technical artifact of the sequencing pipeline. According to a later analysis, most CMV-associated TCR beta chains appeared to be HLA-restricted, and the HLA associations seemed to be driven largely by CMV exposure. The authors suggested that the approach could potentially be extended to other disease states and immunological phenotypes. In a later analysis, TCR association rates were found to vary across HLA loci, with the most associated TCRs seen for DRB1 alleles and the fewest for HLA-C alleles. The study listed 150 to 200 TCR beta chains as associated with cytomegalovirus. Some IMGT-functional V segments, including TRBV6-2 and TRBV6-3, could not be told apart with the 87-base-pair reads, so those segments were excluded. A later analysis reported that several top co-occurrence clusters appeared linked to parvovirus B19, influenza, CMV and Epstein-Barr virus. Only TCR beta chains were sequenced in this cohort, and the absence of alpha or paired-chain data limited detectable features. Compared with the 666-donor mean, donors in an Asian-associated ancestry cluster had fewer N-insertions in productive TCRs, according to a later genetic analysis. HLA typing was unavailable for some donors at each locus, so association tests used only the typed subset.

The CDR3 holds 13 amino acids from the cysteine to the phenylalanine. Only the CDR3 region is kept as DNA, spanning 39 bases read in frame from base 1. The germline V gene yields ENHRY for CDR1 and SYGVKD for CDR2. The cohort comprised some 680 healthy bone marrow donors. At the time of sampling, every cohort member was nominally healthy, though immune exposures that went unrecorded were likely present. The donor tested CMV seropositive, placing the donor among the roughly 270 seropositive members of the cohort. A peripheral blood sample was collected from each donor, and TCR beta sequencing was performed on peripheral blood mononuclear cells. Genomic DNA extraction from the blood cell samples was performed with the Qiagen DNeasy Blood Extraction Kit. The library was obtained by the immunoSEQ multiplex PCR assay. For the multiplex PCR, a mixture combining 60 forward primers for TCR Vbeta segments and 13 reverse primers for TCR Jbeta segments was used. The CDR3 region of rearranged TCR beta genes was amplified from genomic DNA by a multiplex PCR assay. The amplified TCR beta libraries were sequenced on the Illumina HiSeq System as 87-base-pair reads. The source study handled its data this way. In a later analysis, 70 million to 95 million unique TCR beta chains were counted across the approximately 670 repertoires, and roughly 11 million of these chains were shared by at least two donors. Raw reads were error-corrected and collapsed into unique sequences by a nearest-neighbor algorithm in which closely related sequences were merged to remove PCR and sequencing errors. To assign V, D and J gene segments, CDR3 sequences were aligned to IMGT reference sequences. Each retained sequence needed at least a six-nucleotide match to both a V gene segment and a J gene segment. A rearrangement counted as productive if the CDR3 had no stop codons and remained in frame with V and J, and every other rearrangement counted as non-productive. Following IMGT convention, CDR3 was defined as the stretch from the second conserved V-encoded cysteine to the conserved J-encoded phenylalanine. The earlier analysis of roughly 590 of the donors excluded sequences that lacked an unambiguous match to a single V gene segment. In an earlier analysis of 450 to 700 of the donors, V segments were called functional above 56.7% productive rearrangements and were called segregating when the between-donor standard deviation exceeded 5%. A statistical classification framework was built for diagnosing cytomegalovirus status from the catalog of TCR beta chain sequences. V and J gene assignment, in a later analysis, came from comparing TCR nucleotide sequences with IMGT/GENE-DB human TR gene sequences. In a later analysis, CDR3 sequences and most-parsimonious VDJ recombination scenarios were assigned using the TCRdist pipeline. A later analysis defined each TCR beta chain by its CDR3 amino acid sequence plus V-gene family, and excluded reads lacking a unique V-gene family. A later analysis removed 550 to 700 highly shared, low-generation-probability nucleotide sequences to deal with suspected cross-contamination and a sequencing artifact. In a later analysis, a clonal expansion index was calculated for each public chain from normalized within-repertoire ranks of inferred template counts. In a later analysis, generation probabilities were computed using a VDJ recombination model fitted to out-of-frame rearrangements, and the results were checked against IGoR. In a later analysis, hypergeometric tests were used to score TCR-TCR, TCR-HLA and TCR-CMV co-occurrence, with a repertoire-size bias correction applied to TCR pairs. In a later analysis, false discovery rates were estimated by permuting HLA or CMV assignments 20 times. A later analysis grouped co-occurring TCRs with DBSCAN, adding TCRdist sequence similarity when clustering within HLA-allele-positive subsets. Repertoires with fewer than 30,000 or more than 120,000 public chains were left out of co-occurrence clustering, as were about five repertoires with anomalous nucleotide sharing. As stored in TCRdb, this immuneACCESS dataset retains in-frame rearrangements with V and J assigned. A fraction of the clones does not appear; measured against another copy, unresolved V genes explain less than half of the discrepancy, and the remainder lacks a known reason. V and J calls and clone size are copied from that table; D and trimming were computed from the DNA. The sample table holds about 120,000 clones, of which roughly 78% were seen once. Jointly, the top ten make up 2.5% to 3.5% of the sample.

As regards this clone: It lacks a known antigen. The junction departs from the called germline gene at one end, perhaps through a read error.

The TCR originated in a young woman in good health and CMV-seropositive. The chain couples TRBV10-3 to TRBJ1-2, with TRBD1 matching 7 junction bases. The sample comprised PBMCs. The CDR3 corresponds to CAISESGGQPHIF. At the DNA level, the sequence is TGTGCCATCAGTGAGTCGGGGGGACAGCCCCACATCTTC.